Listed below are T cell receptor beta chains from one sample, sequenced in a study of human T cells and chemical hapten exposure. From the RACE reads, TCRdb called clonotypes with MiXCR, one entry per CDR3 protein. The sample lists 300,000 to 450,000 distinct CDR3 sequences; roughly 4.6% were seen once. The material sequenced was whole blood, taken in connection with sensitization to the hapten diphenylcyclopropenone (DPC). Source of these receptors: a woman aged 45-65 years with alopecia areata. Some clones in this sample may be carry-over from other donors' samples. The CDR3 runs from the conserved cysteine through the conserved F or W. A D gene is named only where the DNA matches it firmly. Size is stated for part of the rows, as once, few or many counts, or as a class when the clone is expanded.

v_call: TRBV7-9
j_call: TRBJ2-2
clone_size: .
d_call: .
cdr3_nt: TGTGCCAGCAGCTTTCGGGGAACGACCGGGGAGCTGTTTTTT
cdr3_aa: CASSFRGTTGELFF

v_call: TRBV7-9
j_call: TRBJ2-5
clone_size: many
d_call: .
cdr3_nt: TGTGCCAGCAGCACACAACAGAACCACCAAGAGACCCAGTACTTC
cdr3_aa: CASSTQQNHQETQYF

v_call: TRBV6-5
j_call: TRBJ1-5
clone_size: few
d_call: .
cdr3_nt: TGTGCCAGCAGGTCCATGGGGGCGAGGTCCCAGCATTTT
cdr3_aa: CASRSMGARSQHF

v_call: TRBV12-3/TRBV12-4
j_call: TRBJ1-1
clone_size: few
d_call: .
cdr3_nt: TGTGCCAGCAGTTTACCGCACACTGAAGCTTTCTTT
cdr3_aa: CASSLPHTEAFF

v_call: TRBV5-1
j_call: TRBJ1-1
clone_size: .
d_call: .
cdr3_nt: TGCGCCAGCAGCTTGGTGGGGGGCTTGAACACTGAAGCTTTCTTT
cdr3_aa: CASSLVGGLNTEAFF

v_call: TRBV19
j_call: TRBJ1-5
clone_size: .
d_call: .
cdr3_nt: TGTGCCAGTAGTATCGGTCAGGGGAGCAATCAGCCCCAGCATTTT
cdr3_aa: CASSIGQGSNQPQHF

v_call: TRBV7-6
j_call: TRBJ2-3
clone_size: many
d_call: TRBD2
cdr3_nt: TGTGCCAGCAGCCGAAGCGGGGCCAGCACAGATACGCAGTATTTT
cdr3_aa: CASSRSGASTDTQYF

v_call: TRBV6-6
j_call: TRBJ2-3
clone_size: many
d_call: .
cdr3_nt: TGTGCCAGCAGTTTCTCACAGGGAATGAGGACAGATACGCAGTATTTT
cdr3_aa: CASSFSQGMRTDTQYF

v_call: TRBV3-1
j_call: TRBJ2-3
clone_size: .
d_call: TRBD2
cdr3_nt: TGTGCCAGCAGTCCGAGACTAGCGGGGATCACAGATACGCAGTATTTT
cdr3_aa: CASSPRLAGITDTQYF

v_call: TRBV28
j_call: TRBJ1-1
clone_size: many
d_call: .
cdr3_nt: TGTGCCAGCAGCGCCCGAATCACTGAAGCTTTCTTT
cdr3_aa: CASSARITEAFF

v_call: TRBV13
j_call: TRBJ1-1
clone_size: few
d_call: TRBD1
cdr3_nt: TGTGCCAGCAGCCAGGGGGCGGGGGTGAACACTGAAGCTTTCTTT
cdr3_aa: CASSQGAGVNTEAFF

v_call: TRBV6-5
j_call: TRBJ2-1
clone_size: few
d_call: .
cdr3_nt: TGTGCCAGCAGCTACTCAGAGGAAGAGCAGTTCTTC
cdr3_aa: CASSYSEEEQFF

v_call: TRBV6-6
j_call: TRBJ1-2
clone_size: many
d_call: TRBD1
cdr3_nt: TGTGCCAGCTCTCGCTCCCCAGGGGGCGAGGGCTACACCTTC
cdr3_aa: CASSRSPGGEGYTF

v_call: TRBV6-1
j_call: TRBJ1-5
clone_size: .
d_call: TRBD1
cdr3_nt: TGTGCCAGCAGTAAGGGACAGGGGGGACAGCCCCAGCATTTT
cdr3_aa: CASSKGQGGQPQHF

v_call: TRBV20-1
j_call: TRBJ2-3
clone_size: .
d_call: TRBD1
cdr3_nt: TGCAGTGCTTACTGGACAGGGGGTACAGATACGCAGTATTTT
cdr3_aa: CSAYWTGGTDTQYF

v_call: TRBV27
j_call: TRBJ2-1
clone_size: .
d_call: TRBD2
cdr3_nt: TGTGCCAGCAGTATAACCGGGACTATATCTAATGAGCAGTTCTTC
cdr3_aa: CASSITGTISNEQFF

v_call: TRBV6-2/TRBV6-3
j_call: TRBJ2-7
clone_size: many
d_call: .
cdr3_nt: TGTGCCAGCAGTTACTCCGAGGGTGGCGAGCAGTACTTC
cdr3_aa: CASSYSEGGEQYF

v_call: TRBV7-2
j_call: TRBJ1-1
clone_size: many
d_call: .
cdr3_nt: TGTGCCAGCTCCCAGGGCCCCAAGGGTGAAGCTTTCTTT
cdr3_aa: CASSQGPKGEAFF